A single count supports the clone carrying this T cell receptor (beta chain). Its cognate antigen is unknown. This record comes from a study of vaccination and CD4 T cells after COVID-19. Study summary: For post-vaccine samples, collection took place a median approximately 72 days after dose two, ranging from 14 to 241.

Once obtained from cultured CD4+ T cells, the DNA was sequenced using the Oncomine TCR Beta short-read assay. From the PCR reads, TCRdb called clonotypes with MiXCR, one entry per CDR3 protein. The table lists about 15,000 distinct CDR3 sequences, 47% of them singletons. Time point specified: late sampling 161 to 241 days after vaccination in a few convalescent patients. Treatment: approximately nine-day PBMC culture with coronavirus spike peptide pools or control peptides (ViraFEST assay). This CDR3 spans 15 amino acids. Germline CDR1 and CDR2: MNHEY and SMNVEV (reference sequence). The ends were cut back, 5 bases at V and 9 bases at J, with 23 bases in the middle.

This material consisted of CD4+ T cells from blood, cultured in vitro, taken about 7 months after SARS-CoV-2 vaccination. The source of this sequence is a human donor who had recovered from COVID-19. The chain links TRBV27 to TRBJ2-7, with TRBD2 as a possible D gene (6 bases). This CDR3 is CASSPGVPGLVGQYF. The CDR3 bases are TGTGCCAGCAGTCCGGGGGTTCCCGGGCTGGTGGGGCAGTACTTC.